The T cell receptor beta chain described here comes from a study of cytomegalovirus exposure and HLA in healthy donors. Study results and caveats: As was reported, the classifier diagnosed cytomegalovirus status with high specificity and sensitivity.

About this clone: Its target is not known.

The donors were in the roughly 130-subject validation cohort, distinct from the roughly 670-subject first cohort. Clones were sequenced by immunoSEQ multiplex PCR, and TCRdb holds only the in-frame ones, with some missing. The table shows about 130,000 clones, with 89% occurring only once. The trim removed 5 bases at V and 5 bases at J, leaving 10 bases unmatched. This CDR3 is 16 amino acids long. In germline, CDR1 is SNHLY, CDR2 FYNNEI. Sequenced sample: PBMCs. This clonotype originated in a woman aged 18 to 35 in good health and CMV-seronegative. The rearrangement joins TRBV2 to TRBJ2-3; 10 bases map to TRBD2. For the CDR3, the DNA is TGTGCCAGCAGTCATCCTCTAGCGGGAGAGGGAGATACGCAGTATTTT. It is translated as CASSHPLAGEGDTQYF.